This T cell receptor beta chain derives from a study of spatial heterogeneity in lung cancer. V dropped 3 bases and J dropped 0 bases, with 8 bases sitting between them. The CDR3 consists of 14 residues. Germline values: CDR1 SEHNR, CDR2 FQNEAQ (reference sequence). This clonotype was seen only a few times. Time point reported: sample taken at primary tumor resection. TCRs were sequenced from unsorted whole RNA of tumor, nontumor lung or PBMC. In TCRdb, the 5' RACE reads were re-called with MiXCR into one record per CDR3 protein. In the table there are 45,000 or so distinct CDR3 sequences, about 12% of which are singletons.

The clonotype comes from a female donor with early-stage non-small cell lung cancer. This chain uses TRBV7-9 with TRBJ1-1; no clear D gene. The sample in question was PBMCs, obtained at surgery. DNA of the CDR3: TGTGCCAGCAGCTTCAAGAACTTGAACACTGAAGCTTTCTTT. Its protein is CASSFKNLNTEAFF.